The clone carrying this T cell receptor (beta chain) was seen once. The target antigen is unknown. This sample is drawn from a study of blood T cells in healthy people across ages. The germline gives CDR1 SGHRS, CDR2 YFSETQ. Unmatched junction bases numbered 18, after V lost 0 bases and J lost 13 bases. This CDR3 spans 17 amino acids. Findings and caveats of the study: Roughly linear age-related decline in beta diversity appeared, significant by age 40.

PCR was performed a second time for about 6 to 12 cycles using a sample-barcoded 5' primer and a J-beta primer mix. Each cDNA molecule received a tag from a template-switch adaptor that had 12 random nucleotides. Using its own MiXCR run on the 5' RACE reads, TCRdb lists one record per CDR3 protein. The sample consists of some 1.5 million distinct CDR3 sequences, 28% of them appearing once. The sequence was obtained from a woman aged 30 to 39 in good health. Sequencing was performed on blood. The chain links TRBV5-1 to TRBJ2-4, with TRBD2 matching over 8 bases. In nucleotides, the CDR3 is TGCGCCAGCAGCTTGGTAGCGGGAACCCCATCCTACAATGAGCAGTACTTC. Its translation is CASSLVAGTPSYNEQYF.